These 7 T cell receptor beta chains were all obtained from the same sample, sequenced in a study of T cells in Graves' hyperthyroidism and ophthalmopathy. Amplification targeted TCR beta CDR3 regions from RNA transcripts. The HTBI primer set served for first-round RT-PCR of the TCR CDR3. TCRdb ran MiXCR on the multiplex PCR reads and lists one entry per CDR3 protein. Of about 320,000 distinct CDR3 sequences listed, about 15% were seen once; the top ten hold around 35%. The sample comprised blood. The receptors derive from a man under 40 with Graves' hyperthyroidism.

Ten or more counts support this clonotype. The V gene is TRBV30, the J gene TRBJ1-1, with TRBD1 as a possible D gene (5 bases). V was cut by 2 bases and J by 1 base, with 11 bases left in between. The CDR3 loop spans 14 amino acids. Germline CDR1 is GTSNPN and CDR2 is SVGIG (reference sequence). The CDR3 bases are TGTGCCTGGAGTCGTCGGCAGGGGAACACTGAAGCTTTCTTT. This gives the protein CAWSRRQGNTEAFF.

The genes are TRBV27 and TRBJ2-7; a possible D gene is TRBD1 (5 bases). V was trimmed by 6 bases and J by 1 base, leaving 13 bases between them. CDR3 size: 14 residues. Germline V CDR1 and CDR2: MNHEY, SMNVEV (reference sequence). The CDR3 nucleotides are TGTGCCAGCAGCGCAGGGAAGGGTTCCTACGAGCAGTACTTC. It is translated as CASSAGKGSYEQYF.

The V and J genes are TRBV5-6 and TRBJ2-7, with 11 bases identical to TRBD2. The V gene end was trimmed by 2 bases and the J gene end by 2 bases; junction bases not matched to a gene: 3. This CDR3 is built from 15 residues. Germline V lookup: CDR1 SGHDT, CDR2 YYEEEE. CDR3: CASSFGLAGPYEQYF. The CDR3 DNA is TGTGCCAGCAGCTTCGGACTAGCGGGTCCCTACGAGCAGTACTTC. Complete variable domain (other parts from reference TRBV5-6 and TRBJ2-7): DAGVTQSPTHLIKTRGQQVTLRCSPKSGHDTVSWYQQALGQGPQFIFQYYEEEERQRGNFPDRFSGHQFPNYSSELNVNALLLGDSALYLCASSFGLAGPYEQYFGPGTRLTVT.

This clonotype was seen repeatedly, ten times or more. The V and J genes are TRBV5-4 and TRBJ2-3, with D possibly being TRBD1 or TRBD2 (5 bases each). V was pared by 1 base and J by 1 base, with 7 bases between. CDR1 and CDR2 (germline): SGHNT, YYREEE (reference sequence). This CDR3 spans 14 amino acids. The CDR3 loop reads CASSLMGGTDTQYF. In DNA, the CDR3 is TGTGCCAGCAGCTTGATGGGGGGCACAGATACGCAGTATTTT.

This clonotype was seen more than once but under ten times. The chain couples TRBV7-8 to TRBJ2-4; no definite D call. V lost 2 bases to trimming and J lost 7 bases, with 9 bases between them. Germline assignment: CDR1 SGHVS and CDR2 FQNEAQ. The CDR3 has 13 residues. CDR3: CASSLQQMNIQYF. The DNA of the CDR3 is TGTGCCAGCAGCTTACAACAGATGAACATTCAGTACTTC.

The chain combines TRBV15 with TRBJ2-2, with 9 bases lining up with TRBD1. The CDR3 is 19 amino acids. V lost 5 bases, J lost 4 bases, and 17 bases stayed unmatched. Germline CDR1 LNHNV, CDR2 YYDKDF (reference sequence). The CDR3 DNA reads TGTGCCACCAGCCGCCGGGACAGGGAGGAGGCTCTTAGCACCGGGGAGCTGTTTTTT. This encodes CATSRRDREEALSTGELFF.

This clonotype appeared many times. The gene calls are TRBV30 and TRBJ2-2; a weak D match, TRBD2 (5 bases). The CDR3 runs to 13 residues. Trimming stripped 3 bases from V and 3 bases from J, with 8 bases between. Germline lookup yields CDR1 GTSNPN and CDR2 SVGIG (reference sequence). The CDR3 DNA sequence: TGTGCCTGGAGGCGAGGGCACACCGGGGAGCTGTTTTTT. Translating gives CAWRRGHTGELFF. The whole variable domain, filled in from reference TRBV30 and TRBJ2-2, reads SQTIHQWPATLVQPVGSPLSLECTVEGTSNPNLYWYRQAAGRGLQLLFYSVGIGQISSEVPQNLSASRPQDRQFILSSKKLLLSDSGFYLCAWRRGHTGELFFGEGSRLTVL.